The 14 T cell receptor beta chains listed next were all sequenced from one sample in a study of OX40 agonist ivuxolimab in advanced cancers. The library was generated by the immunoSEQ multiplex PCR assay. Imported from immuneACCESS, the table was reduced by TCRdb to in-frame sequences with V and J called. These copies leave out some clones; in studies compared against another copy, an unresolved V gene accounts for under half, and the cause of the remainder is not known. The sample yields about 83,000 clones; around nine tenths were counted once. The top ten clonotypes cover 0.43% of the sample. This specimen consisted of CD4+ or CD8+ T cells sorted from blood, obtained in a trial of the OX40 agonist ivuxolimab. The receptors come from an adult with an advanced solid tumor such as melanoma, head and neck, liver or kidney cancer.

The chain joins TRBV5-4 to TRBJ1-4; D possibly corresponds to TRBD1 (5 bases). Trimming left V 4 bases short and J 2 bases short, with 18 bases between. CDR3 length: 17 residues. CDR1 and CDR2 (germline): SGHNT, YYREEE (reference sequence). CDR3 bases: TGTGCCAGCAGCCCTGCCGTGAGCAGGGCTACTAATGAAAAACTGTTTTTT. This gives the protein CASSPAVSRATNEKLFF. Together with reference TRBV5-4 and TRBJ1-4, the CDR3 gives the full variable domain: ETGVTQSPTHLIKTRGQQVTLRCSSQSGHNTVSWYQQALGQGPQFIFQYYREEENGRGNFPPRFSGLQFPNYSSELNVNALELDDSALYLCASSPAVSRATNEKLFFGSGTQLSVL.

V gene TRBV7-8 combines with J gene TRBJ2-1; 10 bases are shared with TRBD2. V lost 0 bases, J lost 7 bases, and 6 bases stayed unmatched. Germline V gene sequence: CDR1 SGHVS, CDR2 FQNEAQ. The CDR3 loop spans 16 amino acids. CDR3 sequence: CASSLAPASGSNEQFF. The CDR3 region has the DNA TGTGCCAGCAGCTTAGCGCCGGCTAGCGGGAGTAATGAGCAGTTCTTC.

V and J are TRBV27 and TRBJ2-5, with TRBD2 matching 9 bases. The CDR3 runs to 13 residues. J lost 3 bases, V lost 7 bases, and 3 bases had no gene match. Germline CDR1 MNHEY, CDR2 SMNVEV (reference sequence). CDR3 region: CASNGGGEETQYF. The CDR3 DNA sequence: TGTGCCAGCAATGGCGGGGGGGAAGAGACCCAGTACTTC.

This clone was counted only a few times. CDR3 DNA sequence: TGTGCCAGCAAGGAGACTAGCGGGAGCAGCGAGCAGTACTTC. Its protein product is CASKETSGSSEQYF. The rearrangement links TRBV6-6 to TRBJ2-7; TRBD2 matches at 12 bases. CDR3 length: 14 amino acids. V lost 7 bases and J lost 6; bases outside the gene matches: 7. Germline V gives CDR1 MNHNY, CDR2 SVGAGI (reference sequence).

The chain recombines TRBV18 with TRBJ2-1; 9 nucleotides align to TRBD1. V trimming: 2 bases; J trimming: 5 bases; junction bases outside the gene matches: 7. Germline loops: CDR1 KGHSH, CDR2 LQKENI. This CDR3 has 16 amino acids. The CDR3 DNA reads TGTGCCAGCTCACCAGTGGGACAGGGTCAGAACAATGAGCAGTTCTTC. The encoded protein is CASSPVGQGQNNEQFF.

The V call is TRBV7-9, the J call TRBJ1-2; tentatively, D is TRBD1 (5 bases). Germline CDR1 reads SEHNR; CDR2 reads FQNEAQ (reference sequence). The CDR3 has 15 residues. V was shortened by 0 bases and J by 9 bases, with 17 bases between the two germline ends. CDR3 residues: CASSLAGGRGVSYTF. In DNA, the CDR3 is TGTGCCAGCAGCTTAGCGGGCGGAAGGGGTGTAAGCTACACCTTC. Based on the CDR3 plus reference TRBV7-9 and TRBJ1-2, the full variable domain is DTGVSQNPRHKITKRGQNVTFRCDPISEHNRLYWYRQTLGQGPEFLTYFQNEAQLEKSRLLSDRFSAERPKGSFSTLEIQRTEQGDSAMYLCASSLAGGRGVSYTFGSGTRLTVV.

This clone was observed a single time. CDR3 loop: CASSLGSPGTEAFF. As DNA, the CDR3 is TGTGCCAGCAGCTTAGGTAGCCCGGGGACTGAAGCTTTCTTT. The chain uses TRBV11-3 and TRBJ1-1; no firm D call. V gave up 1 base and J gave up 5 bases, with 11 bases separating them. The CDR3 is 14 residues long. Per the germline V gene, CDR1 is SGHNT and CDR2 is YENEEA.

As DNA, the CDR3 is TGTGCCAGCAGTTTTCAGGGTGAAGGGGGCCTCTCTGGGGCCAACGTCCTGACTTTC. Protein: CASSFQGEGGLSGANVLTF. The V and J genes are TRBV28 and TRBJ2-6; 7 positions match TRBD1. Trimming removed 3 bases from V and 0 bases from J; junction bases left unmatched: 11. The CDR3 runs 19 residues. Germline V gene data show CDR1 as MDHEN and CDR2 as SYDVKM.

V usage is TRBV4-2 and J usage is TRBJ1-2; 9 bases fit TRBD1. J gave up 7 bases and V 0 bases, and 15 bases lay outside the gene matches. In germline, CDR1 is LGHNA, CDR2 YNFKEQ. The CDR3 loop spans 18 amino acids. The DNA for the CDR3 is TGTGCCAGCAGCCAAGAGCTTGGGGCGAGGGACAGGGTCTCTGGCTACACCTTC. Translating it yields CASSQELGARDRVSGYTF.

V usage is TRBV6-5 and J usage is TRBJ1-2; 8 nucleotides match TRBD1. Germline V gene lookup returns CDR1 MNHEY and CDR2 SVGAGI. V lost 5 bases to trimming and J lost 8 bases; unmatched junction nucleotides: 13. The CDR3 is made up of 15 amino acids. The CDR3 sequence is CASSTGDRPRGGYTF. DNA for the CDR3: TGTGCCAGCAGTACTGGGGACAGGCCGCGTGGAGGCTACACCTTC.

This chain uses TRBV28 with TRBJ2-5, with 12 bases identical to TRBD1. Germline values: CDR1 MDHEN, CDR2 SYDVKM. This CDR3 comprises 19 residues. V lost 6 bases, J lost 5 bases, and 19 bases stayed unmatched. As DNA, the CDR3 is TGTGCCAGCAGGCCCCGCTGGGTGGGGGGACAGGGGGCGGGTGAGACCCAGTACTTC. This gives the protein CASRPRWVGGQGAGETQYF. The full variable domain, rest sourced from reference TRBV28 and TRBJ2-5, is DVKVTQSSRYLVKRTGEKVFLECVQDMDHENMFWYRQDPGLGLRLIYFSYDVKMKEKGDIPEGYSVSREKKERFSLILESASTNQTSMYLCASRPRWVGGQGAGETQYFGPGTRLLVL.

The CDR3 DNA sequence: TGTGCCAGCAGCTTAGATCGGTGGCAGCCCCATGGCTACACCTTC. Protein: CASSLDRWQPHGYTF. The rearrangement uses TRBV11-2 and TRBJ1-2; D uncertain. In germline, CDR1 is SGHAT, CDR2 FQNNGV. This CDR3 is built from 15 residues. V lost 0 bases and J lost 6, with 14 bases in between.

The chain couples TRBV5-1 to TRBJ2-1; tentative D call: TRBD2 (6 bases). The CDR3 is made up of 16 amino acids. Germline V gene lookup returns CDR1 SGHRS and CDR2 YFSETQ. V lost 0 bases and J lost 8, with 18 bases in between. CDR3: CASSLATSPGVDEQFF. The CDR3 DNA reads TGCGCCAGCAGCTTGGCCACGAGTCCGGGGGTGGATGAGCAGTTCTTC. Variable domain in full (rest from reference TRBV5-1 and TRBJ2-1): KAGVTQTPRYLIKTRGQQVTLSCSPISGHRSVSWYQQTPGQGLQFLFEYFSETQRNKGNFPGRFSGRQFSNSRSEMNVSTLELGDSALYLCASSLATSPGVDEQFFGPGTRLTVL.

The chain links TRBV28 to TRBJ2-7; no clear D gene. CDR1 and CDR2 (germline): MDHEN, SYDVKM. CDR3 length equals 12 residues. Trimming removed 6 bases from V and 9 bases from J, with 15 bases in between. CDR3 sequence reads: CASSPSGLGQYF. CDR3 in DNA: TGTGCCAGCAGCCCCTCGGGCCTTGGGCAGTACTTC.